Below, 26 T cell receptor beta chains from the same sample are listed, as sequenced in a study of Ad26.COV2.S vaccination and SARS-CoV-2 variants. Assay used: immunoSEQ multiplex PCR; TCRdb lists only in-frame clones, some missing. Of around 380,000 clones listed, 75% to 90% are singletons. Sample treatment: about 20 received Ad26.COV2.S at low or high dose, single or two shots; about 5 received placebo; per-sample allocation not given. The study sampled participants on day 63 after the first vaccine or placebo injection. This material consisted of peripheral blood, taken in a trial of Ad26.COV2.S vaccine versus placebo. These receptor sequences come from a person aged 18-65 years who received the Ad26.COV2.S COVID-19 vaccine or a placebo.

As DNA, the CDR3 is TGTGCCACCAGCAGACGGGGGAATGAGCAGTTCTTC. It specifies CATSRRGNEQFF. This chain connects TRBV15 to TRBJ2-1; D is possibly TRBD2 (6 bases). The V end was cut by 2 bases, the J end by 7 bases, with 6 bases between. Looked up from germline, CDR1 is LNHNV and CDR2 is YYDKDF (reference sequence). The CDR3 is 12 residues long.

The chain combines TRBV6-2 or TRBV6-3 with TRBJ2-6; TRBD1 aligns across 7 bases. V lost 5 bases and J lost 3; bases outside the gene matches: 7. The CDR3 has 16 residues. The germline gives CDR1 MNHEY, CDR2 SVGEGT. This CDR3 reads CASSHDRVGGANVLTF. CDR3 nucleotide sequence: TGTGCCAGCAGTCACGACAGGGTAGGTGGGGCCAACGTCCTGACTTTC.

V is TRBV10-3 and J is TRBJ1-2; maybe TRBD1 (6 bases). The CDR3 runs 12 residues. The germline CDR1 and CDR2 sequences are ENHRY and SYGVKD. The V gene lost 3 bases and the J gene lost 8 bases, with 10 bases spanning the gap. CDR3 loop: CAISDNREGYTF. The CDR3 bases are TGTGCCATCAGTGACAACAGGGAGGGCTACACCTTC.

The rearrangement joins TRBV7-6 to TRBJ1-3; possibly TRBD1 for D (5 bases). The germline V gene encodes CDR1 SGHVS and CDR2 FNYEAQ. Trimming removed 5 bases from V and 1 base from J, with 9 bases in between. The CDR3 has 14 residues. CDR3 sequence reads: CASSQKGSGNTIYF. The CDR3 DNA sequence: TGTGCCAGCAGCCAGAAGGGGTCTGGAAACACCATATATTTT.

The chain recombines TRBV7-9 with TRBJ1-4; D is unclear. The V and J ends lost 6 bases and 4 bases respectively, with 15 bases between them. The CDR3 has 15 amino acids. Germline V gives CDR1 SEHNR, CDR2 FQNEAQ (reference sequence). Here the CDR3 reads CASRRYSTDNEKLFF. CDR3 bases: TGTGCCAGCAGGCGTTATAGCACAGATAATGAAAAACTGTTTTTT.

The chain carries TRBV7-6 and TRBJ2-2, with TRBD2 as a possible D gene (6 bases). V gave up 0 bases and J gave up 3 bases, with 11 bases separating them. The CDR3 totals 16 residues. Germline CDR1 reads SGHVS; CDR2 reads FNYEAQ. CDR3 sequence (DNA): TGTGCCAGCAGCTTAGCTCGGAGGGGAGACACCGGGGAGCTGTTTTTT. Amino acids: CASSLARRGDTGELFF.

The rearrangement links TRBV4-1 to TRBJ1-2; no reliable D call. Trimming removed 0 bases at V and 4 bases at J, with 15 bases between. The CDR3 sequence is 16 residues long. Germline V gives CDR1 MGHRA, CDR2 YSYEKL. CDR3 DNA sequence: TGCGCCAGCAGCCAAGACCGTACCCAACTACTCTATGGCTACACCTTC. Protein product: CASSQDRTQLLYGYTF.

The rearrangement links TRBV29-1 to TRBJ1-1; 7 bases fit TRBD1. This CDR3 contains 13 residues. Germline V lookup: CDR1 SQVTM, CDR2 ANQGSEA. The junction had 5 bases not matched to a gene; V was cut back by 6 bases and J by 1 base. Written as DNA, the CDR3 is TGCAGCGTGAACAGGGGTGGGAACACTGAAGCTTTCTTT. Amino acid sequence: CSVNRGGNTEAFF. The whole variable domain, filled in from reference TRBV29-1 and TRBJ1-1, reads SAVISQKPSRDICQRGTSLTIQCQVDSQVTMMFWYRQQPGQSLTLIATANQGSEATYESGFVIDKFPISRPNLTFSTLTVSNMSPEDSSIYLCSVNRGGNTEAFFGQGTRLTVV.

This chain uses TRBV7-2 with TRBJ1-6, with D possibly TRBD1 on 5 matching bases. Germline-derived CDR1 and CDR2 are SGHTA and FQGNSA. The CDR3 has 14 amino acids. Trimming removed 5 bases from V and 2 bases from J, with 7 bases in between. The CDR3 loop reads CASSPGAYNSPLHF. As DNA, the CDR3 is TGTGCCAGCAGCCCGGGGGCCTATAATTCACCCCTCCACTTT. Full variable domain (missing parts from reference TRBV7-2 and TRBJ1-6): GAGVSQSPSNKVTEKGKDVELRCDPISGHTALYWYRQSLGQGLEFLIYFQGNSAPDKSGLPSDRFSAERTGGSVSTLTIQRTQQEDSAVYLCASSPGAYNSPLHFGNGTRLTVT.

The V call is TRBV4-1, the J call TRBJ1-2; no clear D. Trimming took off 1 base at V and 3 bases at J, with 21 bases between the two ends. The germline V gene encodes CDR1 MGHRA and CDR2 YSYEKL. The CDR3 consists of 18 residues. CDR3 coding DNA: TGCGCCAGCAGCCAAGCTTGGGTTGCTCGAGAGTTCGACTATGGCTACACCTTC. This codes for CASSQAWVAREFDYGYTF.

The chain employs TRBV5-8 and TRBJ1-5; D not resolved. Trimming shortened V by 0 bases and J by 4 bases, and 5 bases separated the two germline ends. The CDR3 is 13 residues long. Germline V CDR1 and CDR2: SGHTS, YDEGEE. The CDR3 DNA sequence: TGTGCCAGCAGCTTGGGGATTAATCAGCCCCAGCATTTT. Translated: CASSLGINQPQHF. Supplemented by reference TRBV5-8 and TRBJ1-5, the full variable domain reads EAGVTQSPTHLIKTRGQQATLRCSPISGHTSVYWYQQALGLGLQFLLWYDEGEERNRGNFPPRFSGRQFPNYSSELNVNALELEDSALYLCASSLGINQPQHFGDGTRLSIL.

The rearrangement links TRBV6-2 or TRBV6-3 to TRBJ2-7, with D possibly TRBD1 on 6 matching bases. The CDR3 totals 13 residues. The ends were cut back, 5 bases at V and 2 bases at J, with 10 bases in the middle. The germline CDR1 and CDR2 sequences are MNHEY and SVGEGT. This chain's CDR3 is CASSLGHPYEQYF. Written as DNA, the CDR3 is TGTGCCAGCAGTCTGGGACATCCCTACGAGCAGTACTTC.

This chain joins TRBV27 and TRBJ1-2, with D possibly TRBD1 on 6 matching bases. Trimming took 3 bases from V and 3 from J, leaving 11 bases between them. CDR3 size: 14 residues. Per germline, CDR1 MNHEY and CDR2 SMNVEV (reference sequence). The CDR3 DNA follows: TGTGCCAGCAGTTTCGCACAGGGTTACTATGGCTACACCTTC. It is translated as CASSFAQGYYGYTF.

The chain recombines TRBV29-1 with TRBJ1-2; D remains ambiguous. Germline V gene lookup returns CDR1 SQVTM and CDR2 ANQGSEA. Trimming removed 1 base at V and 8 bases at J, with 2 bases between. The CDR3 has 9 residues. The CDR3 DNA sequence: TGCAGCGTTGAAGGAGGCTACACCTTC. Translating gives CSVEGGYTF.

The chain carries TRBV5-1 and TRBJ2-5, with 7 bases fitting TRBD2. The CDR3 has 13 amino acids. Germline-derived CDR1 and CDR2 are SGHRS and YFSETQ. V was clipped by 3 bases and J by 1 base; unmatched bases: 0. The CDR3 nucleotides read TGCGCCAGCAGCTGGACTAGCCAAGAGACCCAGTACTTC. Translation gives CASSWTSQETQYF.

The chain links TRBV5-1 to TRBJ2-1, with a possible D match to TRBD2 (6 bases). V shed 0 bases and J shed 5 bases, with 15 bases lying between them. The germline CDR1 and CDR2 sequences are SGHRS and YFSETQ. This CDR3 region has 16 residues. The CDR3 spells CASSLGQEGLNNEQFF. The DNA for the CDR3 is TGCGCCAGCAGCTTGGGCCAGGAGGGGCTAAACAATGAGCAGTTCTTC.

The J gene is TRBJ1-1, the V gene TRBV3-1 (or the pseudogene TRBV3-2), with D possibly being TRBD1 (5 bases). CDR1 is LGHDT, CDR2 YNNKEL, per germline (reference sequence). V lost 8 bases, J lost 6 bases, and 16 bases lay in between. The CDR3 runs 13 residues. CDR3 residues: CASSQQVDAEAFF. In nucleotides, the CDR3 is TGTGCCAGCTCCCAACAGGTCGACGCTGAAGCTTTCTTT.

The chain recombines TRBV6-1 with TRBJ1-1; a weak D match, TRBD1 (5 bases). This CDR3 has 15 amino acids. Germline V gene data show CDR1 as MNHNS and CDR2 as SASEGT. V shed 1 base and J shed 3 bases, with 12 bases lying between them. The CDR3 coding sequence is TGTGCCAGCAGTGAAGACTTGGGGGGAGACACTGAAGCTTTCTTT. As protein: CASSEDLGGDTEAFF.

The rearrangement uses TRBV20-1 and TRBJ2-1; D is possibly TRBD1 (6 bases). The germline V gene encodes CDR1 DFQATT and CDR2 SNEGSKA (reference sequence). Trimming removed 3 bases at V and 4 bases at J, with 13 bases between. The CDR3 consists of 14 residues. The CDR3 sequence: CSASEGDAYNEQFF. Written as DNA, the CDR3 is TGCAGTGCTAGTGAGGGGGACGCTTACAATGAGCAGTTCTTC.

This chain links TRBV27 with TRBJ1-5; maybe TRBD1 (6 bases). CDR3 length: 15 residues. The ends were cut back, 6 bases at V and 5 bases at J, with 17 bases in the middle. Germline CDR1 and CDR2: MNHEY and SMNVEV (reference sequence). The CDR3 DNA reads as TGTGCCAGCAGGAGAACAGGGTTCGTAGATCAGCCCCAGCATTTT. It yields the protein CASRRTGFVDQPQHF.

The chain is built from TRBV6-5 and TRBJ2-2; a weak D match, TRBD1 (5 bases). CDR3 length: 13 residues. The germline V gene has CDR1 MNHEY and CDR2 SVGAGI. V shed 6 bases and J shed 4 bases, with 9 bases lying between them. The CDR3 region is CASSRVITGELFF. The CDR3 nucleotides read TGTGCCAGCAGCAGGGTTATCACCGGGGAGCTGTTTTTT.

The V call is TRBV5-4, the J call TRBJ2-5; TRBD1 aligns across 11 bases. Germline V gene sequence: CDR1 SGHNT, CDR2 YYREEE (reference sequence). Losses at the gene ends were 4 bases for V and 5 bases for J; bases not matched to a gene: 7. The CDR3 consists of 15 residues. CDR3 residues: CASSPGGTGGETQYF. In DNA form, the CDR3 reads TGTGCCAGCAGCCCTGGGGGGACAGGGGGGGAGACCCAGTACTTC.

V and J are TRBV5-4 and TRBJ1-3, with D possibly TRBD1 on 5 matching bases. Deletions cut 5 bases from V and 2 bases from J, with 8 bases between. CDR3 length: 13 amino acids. Germline assignment: CDR1 SGHNT and CDR2 YYREEE (reference sequence). CDR3 sequence reads: CASSQGAGNTIYF. CDR3 coding DNA: TGTGCCAGCAGTCAGGGTGCTGGAAACACCATATATTTT.

V and J are TRBV27 and TRBJ2-3; 8 bases are a match to TRBD2. After removal of 7 bases from V and 3 bases from J, the junction contained 6 bases not matched to a gene. Germline CDR1 MNHEY, CDR2 SMNVEV (reference sequence). CDR3 length: 14 amino acids. The CDR3 DNA is TGTGCCAGCAAGCCTAGCGGGCCTACAGATACGCAGTATTTT. Its translation: CASKPSGPTDTQYF.

The V gene is TRBV9, the J gene TRBJ2-1; 9 positions agree with TRBD1. CDR1 is SGDLS and CDR2 is YYNGEE in the germline V gene. The V segment lost 3 bases and the J segment 3 bases; nucleotides outside the gene matches: 4. CDR3 length: 15 amino acids. The CDR3 region has the DNA TGTGCCAGCAGCGCGGACAGGGGTTACTACAATGAGCAGTTCTTC. Protein sequence: CASSADRGYYNEQFF. Using reference TRBV9 and TRBJ2-1 for the parts outside the CDR3, the full variable domain is DSGVTQTPKHLITATGQRVTLRCSPRSGDLSVYWYQQSLDQGLQFLIQYYNGEERAKGNILERFSAQQFPDLHSELNLSSLELGDSALYFCASSADRGYYNEQFFGPGTRLTVL.

The V call is TRBV5-1, the J call TRBJ1-1; possibly TRBD1 for D (5 bases). CDR3 length equals 15 residues. Germline CDR1 reads SGHRS; CDR2 reads YFSETQ. Trimming shortened V by 1 base and J by 3 bases, and 13 bases separated the two germline ends. The CDR3 sequence: CASSLSGEGHTEAFF. The CDR3 coding sequence is TGCGCCAGCAGCTTGTCGGGGGAGGGGCACACTGAAGCTTTCTTT.